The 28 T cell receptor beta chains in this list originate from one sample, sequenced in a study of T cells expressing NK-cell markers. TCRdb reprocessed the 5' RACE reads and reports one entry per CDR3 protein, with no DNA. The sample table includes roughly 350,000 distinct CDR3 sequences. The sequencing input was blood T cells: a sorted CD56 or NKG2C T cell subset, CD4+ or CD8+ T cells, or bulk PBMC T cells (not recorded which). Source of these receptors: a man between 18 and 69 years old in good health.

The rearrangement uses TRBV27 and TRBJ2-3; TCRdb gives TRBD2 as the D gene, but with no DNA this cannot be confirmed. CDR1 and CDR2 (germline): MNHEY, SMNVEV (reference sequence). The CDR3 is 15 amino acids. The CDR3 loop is CASSASGASTDTQYF.

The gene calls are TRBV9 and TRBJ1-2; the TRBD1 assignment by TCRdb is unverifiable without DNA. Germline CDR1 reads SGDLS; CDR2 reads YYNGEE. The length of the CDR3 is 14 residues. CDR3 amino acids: CASSQTVNRYGYTF.

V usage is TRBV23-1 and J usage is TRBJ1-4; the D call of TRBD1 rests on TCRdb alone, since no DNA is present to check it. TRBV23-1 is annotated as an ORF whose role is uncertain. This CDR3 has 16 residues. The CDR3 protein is CASSQWDRGRREKLFF.

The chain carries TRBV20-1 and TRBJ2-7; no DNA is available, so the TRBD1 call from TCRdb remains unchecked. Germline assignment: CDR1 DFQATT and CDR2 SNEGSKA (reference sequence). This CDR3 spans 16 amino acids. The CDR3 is CSAPDQNRGGGYEQYF.

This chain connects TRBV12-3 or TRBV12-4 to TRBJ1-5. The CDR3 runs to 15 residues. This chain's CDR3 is CASSKRVGGNQPQHF.

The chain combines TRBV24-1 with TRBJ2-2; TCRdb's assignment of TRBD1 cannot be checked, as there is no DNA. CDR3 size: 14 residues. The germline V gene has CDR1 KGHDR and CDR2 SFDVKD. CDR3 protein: CATSGQGAPGELFF.

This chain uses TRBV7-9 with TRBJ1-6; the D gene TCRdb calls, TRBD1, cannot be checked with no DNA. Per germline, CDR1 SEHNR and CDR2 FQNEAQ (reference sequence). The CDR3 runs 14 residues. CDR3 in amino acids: CASSPRGPDSPLHF.

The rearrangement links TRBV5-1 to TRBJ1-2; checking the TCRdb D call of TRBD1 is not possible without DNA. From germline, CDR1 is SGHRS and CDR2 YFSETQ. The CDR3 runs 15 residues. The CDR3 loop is CASSWGTETNYGYTF.

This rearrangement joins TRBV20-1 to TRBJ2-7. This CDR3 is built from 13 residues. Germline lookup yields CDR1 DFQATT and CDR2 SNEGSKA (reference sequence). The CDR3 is CSASIRVSYEQYF.

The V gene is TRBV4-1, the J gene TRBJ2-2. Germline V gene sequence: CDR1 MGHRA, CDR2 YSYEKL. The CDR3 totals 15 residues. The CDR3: CASSQVNKWAGELFF.

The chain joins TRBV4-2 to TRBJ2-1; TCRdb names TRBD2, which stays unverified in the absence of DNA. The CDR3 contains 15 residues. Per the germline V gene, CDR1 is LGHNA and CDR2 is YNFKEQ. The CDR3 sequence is CASSQNPGPDNEQFF.

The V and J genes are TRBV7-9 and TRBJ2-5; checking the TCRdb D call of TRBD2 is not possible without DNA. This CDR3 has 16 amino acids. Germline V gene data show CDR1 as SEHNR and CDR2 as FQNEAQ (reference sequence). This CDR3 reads CASSRWTTVKEETQYF.

CDR3 loop: CASSIYFISSGPNTGELFF. The genes are TRBV19 and TRBJ2-2; TCRdb's D call of TRBD2 is untestable without DNA. The CDR3 has 19 residues. From germline, CDR1 is LNHDA and CDR2 SQIVND (reference sequence).

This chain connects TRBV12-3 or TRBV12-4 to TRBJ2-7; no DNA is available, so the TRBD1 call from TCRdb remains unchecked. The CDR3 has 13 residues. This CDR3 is CATAGQNWYEQYF.

CDR3 region: CASTPSLGQGKNIQYF. The V call is TRBV27, the J call TRBJ2-4; TCRdb returns TRBD1, unconfirmable since there is no DNA. Germline V CDR1 and CDR2: MNHEY, SMNVEV (reference sequence). The CDR3 extends over 16 amino acids.

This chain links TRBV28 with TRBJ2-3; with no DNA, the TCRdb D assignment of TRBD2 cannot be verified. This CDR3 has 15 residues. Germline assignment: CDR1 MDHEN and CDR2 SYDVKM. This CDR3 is CASTQTPGLVDTQYF. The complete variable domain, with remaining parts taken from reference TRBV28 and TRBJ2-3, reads DVKVTQSSRYLVKRTGEKVFLECVQDMDHENMFWYRQDPGLGLRLIYFSYDVKMKEKGDIPEGYSVSREKKERFSLILESASTNQTSMYLCASTQTPGLVDTQYFGPGTRLTVL.

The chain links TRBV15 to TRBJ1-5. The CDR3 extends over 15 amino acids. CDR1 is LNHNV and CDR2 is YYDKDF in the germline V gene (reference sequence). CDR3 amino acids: CATSRDFGTAQPQHF.

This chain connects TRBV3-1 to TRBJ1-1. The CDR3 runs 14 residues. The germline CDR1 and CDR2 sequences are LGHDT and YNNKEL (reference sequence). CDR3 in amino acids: CASSQAGGHSEAFF.

CDR3 sequence reads: CASGRGTNTEAFF. The chain couples TRBV2 to TRBJ1-1. Germline assignment: CDR1 SNHLY and CDR2 FYNNEI. This CDR3 is 13 amino acids long. Together with reference TRBV2 and TRBJ1-1, the CDR3 gives the full variable domain: EPEVTQTPSHQVTQMGQEVILRCVPISNHLYFYWYRQILGQKVEFLVSFYNNEISEKSEIFDDQFSVERPDGSNFTLKIRSTKLEDSAMYFCASGRGTNTEAFFGQGTRLTVV.

The CDR3: CASTQIRVSGANVLTF. The chain couples TRBV4-1 to TRBJ2-6. The V gene's germline CDR1 is MGHRA and CDR2 YSYEKL. The CDR3 loop spans 16 amino acids.

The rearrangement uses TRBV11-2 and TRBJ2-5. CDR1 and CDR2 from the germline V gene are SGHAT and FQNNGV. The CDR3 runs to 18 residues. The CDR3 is CASSLRLIHTFIQETQYF.

Here the CDR3 reads CASSQGQFPNEQFF. The chain recombines TRBV5-1 with TRBJ2-1; lacking DNA, the TRBD1 call made by TCRdb goes unchecked. Germline V gene sequence: CDR1 SGHRS, CDR2 YFSETQ. The CDR3 length is 14 residues.

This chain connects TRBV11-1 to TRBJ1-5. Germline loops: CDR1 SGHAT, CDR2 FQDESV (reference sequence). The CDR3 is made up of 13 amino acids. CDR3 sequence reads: CASSLATGQPQHF. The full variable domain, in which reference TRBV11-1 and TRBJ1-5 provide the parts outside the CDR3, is EAEVAQSPRYKITEKSQAVAFWCDPISGHATLYWYRQILGQGPELLVQFQDESVVDDSQLPKDRFSAERLKGVDSTLKIQPAELGDSAMYLCASSLATGQPQHFGDGTRLSIL.

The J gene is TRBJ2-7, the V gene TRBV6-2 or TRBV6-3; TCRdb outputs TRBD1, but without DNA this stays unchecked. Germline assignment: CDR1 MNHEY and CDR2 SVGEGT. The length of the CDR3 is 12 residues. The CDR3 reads CASDDRGREQYF.

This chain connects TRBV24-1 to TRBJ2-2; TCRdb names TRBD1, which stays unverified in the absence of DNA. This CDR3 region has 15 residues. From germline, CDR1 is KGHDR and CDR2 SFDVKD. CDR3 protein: CATSDAGEDTGELFF.

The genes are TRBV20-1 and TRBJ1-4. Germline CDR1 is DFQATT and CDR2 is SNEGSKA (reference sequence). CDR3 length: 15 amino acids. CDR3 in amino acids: CSASTTGTPNEKLFF.

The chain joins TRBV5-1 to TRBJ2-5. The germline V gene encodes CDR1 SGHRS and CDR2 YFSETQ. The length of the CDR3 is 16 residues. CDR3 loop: CASSLGILAEQETQYF.

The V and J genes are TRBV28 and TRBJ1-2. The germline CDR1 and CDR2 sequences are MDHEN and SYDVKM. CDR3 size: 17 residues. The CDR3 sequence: CASSLPPFGVANYGYTF.